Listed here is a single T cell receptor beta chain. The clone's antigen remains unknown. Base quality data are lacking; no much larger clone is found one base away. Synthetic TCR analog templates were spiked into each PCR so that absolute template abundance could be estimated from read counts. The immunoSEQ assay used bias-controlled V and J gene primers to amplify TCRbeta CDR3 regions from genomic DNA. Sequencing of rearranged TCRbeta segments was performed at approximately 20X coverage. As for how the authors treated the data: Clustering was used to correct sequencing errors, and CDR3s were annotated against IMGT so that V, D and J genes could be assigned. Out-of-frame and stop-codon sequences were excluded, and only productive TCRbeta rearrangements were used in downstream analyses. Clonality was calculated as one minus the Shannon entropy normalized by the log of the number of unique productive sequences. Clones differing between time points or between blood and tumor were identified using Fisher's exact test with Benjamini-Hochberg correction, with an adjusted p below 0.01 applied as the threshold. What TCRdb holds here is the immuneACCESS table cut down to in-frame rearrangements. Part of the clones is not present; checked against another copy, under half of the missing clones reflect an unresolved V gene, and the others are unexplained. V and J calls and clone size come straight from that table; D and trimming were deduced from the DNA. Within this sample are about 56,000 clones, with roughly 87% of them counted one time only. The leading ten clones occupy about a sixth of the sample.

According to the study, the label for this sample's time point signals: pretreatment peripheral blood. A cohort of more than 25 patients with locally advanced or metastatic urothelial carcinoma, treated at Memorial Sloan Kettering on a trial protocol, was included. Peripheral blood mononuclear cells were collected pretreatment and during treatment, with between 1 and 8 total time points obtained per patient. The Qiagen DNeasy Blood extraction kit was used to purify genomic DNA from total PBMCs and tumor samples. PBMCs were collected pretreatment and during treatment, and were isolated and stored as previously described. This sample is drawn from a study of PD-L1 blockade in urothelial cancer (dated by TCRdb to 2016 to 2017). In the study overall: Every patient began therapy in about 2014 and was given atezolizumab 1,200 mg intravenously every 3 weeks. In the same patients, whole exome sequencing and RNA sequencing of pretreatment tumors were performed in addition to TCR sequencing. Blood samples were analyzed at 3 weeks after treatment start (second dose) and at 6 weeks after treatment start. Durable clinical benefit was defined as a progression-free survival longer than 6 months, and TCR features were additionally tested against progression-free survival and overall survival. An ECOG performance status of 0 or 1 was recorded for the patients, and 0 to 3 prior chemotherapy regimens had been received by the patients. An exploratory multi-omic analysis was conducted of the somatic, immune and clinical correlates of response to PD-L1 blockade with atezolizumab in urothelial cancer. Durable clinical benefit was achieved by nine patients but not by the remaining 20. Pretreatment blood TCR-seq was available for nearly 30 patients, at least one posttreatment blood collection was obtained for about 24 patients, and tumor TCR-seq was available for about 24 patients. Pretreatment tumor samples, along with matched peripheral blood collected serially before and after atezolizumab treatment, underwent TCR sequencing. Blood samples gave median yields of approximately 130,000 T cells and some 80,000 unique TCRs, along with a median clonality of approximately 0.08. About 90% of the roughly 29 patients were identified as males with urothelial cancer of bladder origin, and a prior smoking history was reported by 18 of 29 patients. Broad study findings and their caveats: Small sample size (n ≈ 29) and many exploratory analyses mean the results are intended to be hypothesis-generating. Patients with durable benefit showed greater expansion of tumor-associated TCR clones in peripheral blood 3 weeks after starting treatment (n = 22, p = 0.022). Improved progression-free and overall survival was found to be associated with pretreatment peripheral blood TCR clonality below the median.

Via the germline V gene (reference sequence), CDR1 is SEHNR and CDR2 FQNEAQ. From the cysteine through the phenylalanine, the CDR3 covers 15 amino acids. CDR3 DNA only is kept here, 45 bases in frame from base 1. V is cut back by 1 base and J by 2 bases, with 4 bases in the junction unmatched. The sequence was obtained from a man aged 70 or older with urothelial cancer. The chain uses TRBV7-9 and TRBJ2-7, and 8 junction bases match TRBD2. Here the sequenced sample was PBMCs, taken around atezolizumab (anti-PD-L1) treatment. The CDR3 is CASSLGGAGAYEQYF. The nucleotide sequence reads TGTGCCAGCAGCTTAGGGGGAGCGGGAGCCTACGAGCAGTACTTC. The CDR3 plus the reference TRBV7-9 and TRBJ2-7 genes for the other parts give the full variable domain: DTGVSQNPRHKITKRGQNVTFRCDPISEHNRLYWYRQTLGQGPEFLTYFQNEAQLEKSRLLSDRFSAERPKGSFSTLEIQRTEQGDSAMYLCASSLGGAGAYEQYFGPGTRLTVT.